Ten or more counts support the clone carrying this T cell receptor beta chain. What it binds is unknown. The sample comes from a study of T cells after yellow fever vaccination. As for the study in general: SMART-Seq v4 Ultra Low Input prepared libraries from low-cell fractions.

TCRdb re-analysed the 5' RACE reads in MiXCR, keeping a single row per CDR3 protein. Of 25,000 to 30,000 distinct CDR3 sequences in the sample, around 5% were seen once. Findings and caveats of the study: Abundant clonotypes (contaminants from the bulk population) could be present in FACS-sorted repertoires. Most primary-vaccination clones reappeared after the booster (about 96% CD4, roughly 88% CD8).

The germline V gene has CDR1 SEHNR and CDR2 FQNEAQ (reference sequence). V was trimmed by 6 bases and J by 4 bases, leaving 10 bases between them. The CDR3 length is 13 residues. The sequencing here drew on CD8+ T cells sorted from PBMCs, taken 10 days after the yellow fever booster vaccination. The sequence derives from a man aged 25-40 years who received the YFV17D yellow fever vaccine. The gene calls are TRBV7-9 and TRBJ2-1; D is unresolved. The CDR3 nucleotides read TGTGCCAGCAGTCCCTCAGAGTACAATGAGCAGTTCTTC. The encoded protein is CASSPSEYNEQFF. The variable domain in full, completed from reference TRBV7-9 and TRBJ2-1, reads DTGVSQNPRHKITKRGQNVTFRCDPISEHNRLYWYRQTLGQGPEFLTYFQNEAQLEKSRLLSDRFSAERPKGSFSTLEIQRTEQGDSAMYLCASSPSEYNEQFFGPGTRLTVL.